Shown below are 23 T cell receptor beta chains from a single sample sequenced in a study of blood T cell repertoires in COVID-19. TCRdb's copy holds only in-frame clones and misses some; the assay was immunoSEQ multiplex PCR. The data show around 150,000 clones, about three quarters seen once. The material sequenced was peripheral blood. The source is a woman in her fifties or sixties with active or convalescent COVID-19.

The chain uses TRBV9 and TRBJ2-2, with D tentatively TRBD2 (6 bases). The CDR3 spans 17 residues. V lost 4 bases and J lost 1, with 17 bases in between. Germline loops: CDR1 SGDLS, CDR2 YYNGEE. CDR3 in DNA: TGTGCCAGCAGCCCCCGGGACTCCTATGGGAACACCGGGGAGCTGTTTTTT. Translation gives CASSPRDSYGNTGELFF.

Only one count was recorded for this clone. This chain links TRBV28 with TRBJ1-2; tentative D call: TRBD1 (5 bases). The CDR3 runs 12 residues. Germline lookup yields CDR1 MDHEN and CDR2 SYDVKM. The V end was cut by 0 bases, the J end by 8 bases, with 7 bases between. CDR3 sequence (DNA): TGTGCCAGCAGTTTATGGGGGCTAGGCTACACCTTC. It yields the protein CASSLWGLGYTF.

V usage is TRBV5-6 and J usage is TRBJ1-1; D uncertain. Germline V gene lookup returns CDR1 SGHDT and CDR2 YYEEEE. CDR3 length: 16 residues. V lost 3 bases and J 4 bases, leaving 19 bases between the germline ends. The CDR3 DNA sequence: TGTGCCAGCAGCTCGGGGATCCAAGAGGGAGGCACTGAAGCTTTCTTT. It encodes CASSSGIQEGGTEAFF. The whole variable domain, remainder taken from reference TRBV5-6 and TRBJ1-1, is DAGVTQSPTHLIKTRGQQVTLRCSPKSGHDTVSWYQQALGQGPQFIFQYYEEEERQRGNFPDRFSGHQFPNYSSELNVNALLLGDSALYLCASSSGIQEGGTEAFFGQGTRLTVV.

This clone was recorded many times. This sequence joins TRBV7-3 and TRBJ1-1, with 7 bases aligning to TRBD1. The V and J ends lost 0 bases and 7 bases, in that order; junction bases with no gene match: 2. Germline V gene lookup returns CDR1 SGHTA and CDR2 FQGTGA. This CDR3 has 13 residues. Here the CDR3 reads CASSLTQGGEAFF. The CDR3 coding sequence is TGTGCCAGCAGCTTAACGCAGGGGGGTGAAGCTTTCTTT.

The chain combines TRBV3-1 (or the pseudogene TRBV3-2) with TRBJ2-1; possibly TRBD1 for D (6 bases). V shed 4 bases and J shed 3 bases, with 13 bases lying between them. The CDR3 spans 15 residues. CDR1 and CDR2 (germline): LGHDT, YNNKEL (reference sequence). CDR3 region: CASSPRQGNYNEQFF. As DNA, the CDR3 is TGTGCCAGCAGCCCCCGGCAGGGGAACTACAATGAGCAGTTCTTC.

The genes are TRBV5-4 and TRBJ1-1; D gene unclear. Germline assignment: CDR1 SGHNT and CDR2 YYREEE (reference sequence). This CDR3 comprises 16 residues. With 4 bases removed from V and 1 base from J, the gap between germline ends came to 17 bases. The CDR3 sequence is CASSLGGGFTNTEAFF. As DNA, the CDR3 is TGTGCCAGCAGCCTGGGAGGTGGATTTACGAACACTGAAGCTTTCTTT.

CDR3 in amino acids: CASSKLAGAADTQYF. The CDR3 coding sequence is TGTGCCAGTAGTAAGTTAGCGGGAGCTGCGGATACGCAGTATTTT. The rearrangement joins TRBV19 to TRBJ2-3; 9 bases are shared with TRBD2. CDR3 length: 15 residues. Germline V gene data show CDR1 as LNHDA and CDR2 as SQIVND (reference sequence). Trimming took 4 bases from V and 6 from J; bases not matched to a gene: 8.

This sequence joins TRBV9 and TRBJ2-3; no clear D gene. The CDR3 runs to 14 residues. Trimming left V 3 bases short and J 4 bases short, with 12 bases between. Germline V CDR1 and CDR2: SGDLS, YYNGEE. The CDR3 loop is CASSAFVRADTQYF. CDR3 DNA sequence: TGTGCCAGCAGCGCGTTTGTACGGGCAGATACGCAGTATTTT.

J is TRBJ1-3 and V is TRBV6-6, with D uncertain. V lost 5 bases, J lost 4 bases, and 9 bases lay in between. This CDR3 contains 13 residues. Per the germline V gene, CDR1 is MNHNY and CDR2 is SVGAGI (reference sequence). The CDR3 protein is CASSTSHGNTIYF. The DNA for the CDR3 is TGTGCCAGCAGTACCTCACACGGAAACACCATATATTTT.

V and J are TRBV28 and TRBJ2-1; D might be TRBD2 (5 bases). CDR3 length: 15 residues. Germline CDR1 is MDHEN and CDR2 is SYDVKM. V lost 6 bases, J lost 2 bases, and 14 bases lay in between. The DNA of the CDR3 is TGTGCCAGCAGCCGAAACCGGGAAACCTACAATGAGCAGTTCTTC. Translated, it gives CASSRNRETYNEQFF.

The gene calls are TRBV5-8 and TRBJ1-5, with D tentatively TRBD1 (6 bases). V lost 0 bases and J lost 4, with 14 bases in between. Per the germline V gene, CDR1 is SGHTS and CDR2 is YDEGEE. The CDR3 covers 16 residues. The CDR3 DNA is TGTGCCAGCAGCTTGGCGGCAGGGGCCCCTAATCAGCCCCAGCATTTT. As protein: CASSLAAGAPNQPQHF.

The rearrangement links TRBV9 to TRBJ2-3; D ambiguous. Per the germline V gene, CDR1 is SGDLS and CDR2 is YYNGEE. Trimming took off 5 bases at V and 1 base at J, with 8 bases between the two ends. This CDR3 is built from 13 residues. The chain's CDR3 is CASSPSGTDTQYF. CDR3 nucleotides: TGTGCCAGCAGTCCCTCGGGCACAGATACGCAGTATTTT. Combining the CDR3 with reference TRBV9 and TRBJ2-3 gives the whole variable domain DSGVTQTPKHLITATGQRVTLRCSPRSGDLSVYWYQQSLDQGLQFLIQYYNGEERAKGNILERFSAQQFPDLHSELNLSSLELGDSALYFCASSPSGTDTQYFGPGTRLTVL.

The chain carries TRBV30 and TRBJ1-1; D may be TRBD1 (6 bases). The CDR3 length is 14 residues. CDR1 is GTSNPN and CDR2 is SVGIG in the germline V gene (reference sequence). V lost 2 bases and J lost 4, with 14 bases in between. The CDR3 nucleotides read TGTGCCTGGAGTCTGAAGGGGGGGAGCACTGAAGCTTTCTTT. Translating gives CAWSLKGGSTEAFF.

The chain recombines TRBV7-2 with TRBJ2-2, with TRBD2 identical over 10 bases. With 2 bases clipped from V and 7 bases from J, the junction kept 10 bases outside the gene matches. Germline V gene data show CDR1 as SGHTA and CDR2 as FQGNSA. The CDR3 consists of 17 residues. CDR3 protein: CASSLSASGSIGGELFF. For the CDR3, the DNA is TGTGCCAGCAGCTTATCCGCTAGCGGGAGTATCGGCGGGGAGCTGTTTTTT.

The chain couples TRBV28 to TRBJ1-5; no firm D call. CDR1 and CDR2 from the germline V gene are MDHEN and SYDVKM. The CDR3 loop spans 16 amino acids. The V gene lost 6 bases and the J gene lost 1 base, with 16 bases spanning the gap. For the CDR3, the DNA is TGTGCCAGCAGCCCCGACGGGATTTACAGCAATCAGCCCCAGCATTTT. Its protein is CASSPDGIYSNQPQHF.

The CDR3, as DNA: TGTGCCAGCAGTTACGGGGACAGGGACGCGCCGGAGCTGTTTTTT. It yields the protein CASSYGDRDAPELFF. This chain joins TRBV28 and TRBJ2-2; 9 nucleotides match TRBD1. Trimming at V came to 4 bases and at J to 10 bases, leaving 10 bases not matched to a gene. This CDR3 is 15 amino acids long. Germline V lookup: CDR1 MDHEN, CDR2 SYDVKM.

This sequence joins TRBV28 and TRBJ1-4; D call uncertain. Trimming shortened V by 5 bases and J by 4 bases, and 11 bases separated the two germline ends. The CDR3 has 14 residues. Germline lookup yields CDR1 MDHEN and CDR2 SYDVKM. The CDR3 DNA reads as TGTGCCAGCAGTCCACTTACGGGTAATGAAAAACTGTTTTTT. Translated: CASSPLTGNEKLFF. Together with reference TRBV28 and TRBJ1-4, the CDR3 gives the full variable domain: DVKVTQSSRYLVKRTGEKVFLECVQDMDHENMFWYRQDPGLGLRLIYFSYDVKMKEKGDIPEGYSVSREKKERFSLILESASTNQTSMYLCASSPLTGNEKLFFGSGTQLSVL.

The chain uses TRBV5-6 and TRBJ1-2, with 7 bases that match TRBD1. The CDR3 length is 15 residues. V was clipped by 0 bases and J by 0 bases; unmatched bases: 2. The germline gives CDR1 SGHDT, CDR2 YYEEEE. CDR3 nucleotides: TGTGCCAGCAGCTTGGAGGGGACAGCTAACTATGGCTACACCTTC. It codes for CASSLEGTANYGYTF.

This chain links TRBV6-5 with TRBJ2-7; tentative D call: TRBD1 (6 bases). This CDR3 comprises 13 residues. Trimming removed 10 bases at V and 0 bases at J, with 13 bases between. Germline V gene lookup returns CDR1 MNHEY and CDR2 SVGAGI. The DNA for the CDR3 is TGTGCCACCTTGGACAGACTCTCCTACGAGCAGTACTTC. Translation: CATLDRLSYEQYF.

In this sample, this clone turned up once. The chain has TRBV6-2 or TRBV6-3 and TRBJ1-1; perhaps TRBD1 as D (5 bases). Germline V gives CDR1 MNHEY, CDR2 SVGEGT. The length of the CDR3 is 15 residues. Trimming removed 5 bases at V and 0 bases at J, with 13 bases between. This CDR3 reads CASSPGGRLNTEAFF. CDR3 nucleotide sequence: TGTGCCAGCAGTCCGGGGGGGAGGCTGAACACTGAAGCTTTCTTT.

The V call is TRBV7-3, the J call TRBJ1-1; weak D call: TRBD1 (6 bases). This CDR3 region has 13 residues. The germline V gene encodes CDR1 SGHTA and CDR2 FQGTGA. V shed 3 bases and J shed 7 bases, with 12 bases lying between them. The CDR3 DNA is TGTGCCAGCAGCTTTTCAGGGGAAGGTGAAGCTTTCTTT. Protein product: CASSFSGEGEAFF.

V usage is TRBV11-2 and J usage is TRBJ2-3; 8 nucleotides line up with TRBD2. Germline lookup yields CDR1 SGHAT and CDR2 FQNNGV. J lost 2 bases, V lost 4 bases, and 14 bases had no gene match. This CDR3 contains 18 residues. The CDR3 sequence: CASSSPGGARTITDTQYF. In DNA, the CDR3 is TGTGCCAGCAGCTCTCCGGGGGGGGCGAGAACCATCACAGATACGCAGTATTTT.

In its sample, this clone was seen a few times. The rearrangement uses TRBV15 and TRBJ1-5; D is ambiguous. The CDR3 loop spans 15 amino acids. V was shortened by 3 bases and J by 5 bases, with 14 bases between the two germline ends. Germline lookup yields CDR1 LNHNV and CDR2 YYDKDF (reference sequence). In DNA form, the CDR3 reads TGTGCCACCAGCAGTCCCGAGGCATTCGATCAGCCCCAGCATTTT. Translating gives CATSSPEAFDQPQHF.